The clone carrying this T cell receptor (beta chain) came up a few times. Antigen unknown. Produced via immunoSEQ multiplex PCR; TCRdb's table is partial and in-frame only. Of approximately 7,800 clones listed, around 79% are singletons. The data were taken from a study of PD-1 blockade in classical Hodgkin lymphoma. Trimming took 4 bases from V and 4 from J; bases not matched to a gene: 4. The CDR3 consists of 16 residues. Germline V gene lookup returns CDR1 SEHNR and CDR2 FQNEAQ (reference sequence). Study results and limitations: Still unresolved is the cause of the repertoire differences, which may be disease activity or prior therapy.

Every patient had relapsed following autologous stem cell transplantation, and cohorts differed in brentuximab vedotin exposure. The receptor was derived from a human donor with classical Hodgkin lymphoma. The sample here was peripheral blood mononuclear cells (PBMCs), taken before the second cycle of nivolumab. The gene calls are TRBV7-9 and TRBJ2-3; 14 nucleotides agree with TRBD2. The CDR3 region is CASSSGLAGVADTQYF. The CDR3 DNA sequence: TGTGCCAGCAGCTCGGGACTAGCGGGAGTCGCAGATACGCAGTATTTT.